Only a few counts were recorded for the clone carrying this T cell receptor (beta chain). Antigen: not known. The data belong to a study of cytomegalovirus exposure and HLA in healthy donors. This CDR3 comprises 16 residues. Germline V gives CDR1 SEHNR, CDR2 FQNEAQ (reference sequence). V lost 0 bases and J 7 bases, leaving 16 bases between the germline ends. TCRdb's copy holds only in-frame clones and misses some; the assay was immunoSEQ multiplex PCR. This table has 250,000 or so clones, nearly 90% appearing once. Findings and limits, study-wide: There were some public TCRs occurring in many donors, but most TCR sequences were rare. Three chains linked to CMV were shown in vitro to be specific for CMV antigens.

The chain couples TRBV7-9 to TRBJ2-4, with a weak D call TRBD1 (6 bases). The receptor comes from a woman aged 18 to 35 in good health and CMV-seronegative. Sequenced input: PBMCs. In DNA form, the CDR3 reads TGTGCCAGCAGCTTAGCCGTTTCGGGACAAGGTAACATTCAGTACTTC. Its translation: CASSLAVSGQGNIQYF.